One TCR beta chain is described in this entry. As yet, its antigen is unknown. The data originate from a study of T-cell memory formation after mild COVID-19. Study-level points and caveats: SARS-CoV-2 specificity of second-wave clones peaking day 37 was unconfirmed. Clones shrinking from day 15 to 85 showed even CD4/CD8 mixes; later expanders tilted CD4+.

A 5'RACE reaction primed in the constant segment made cDNA libraries of TCR alpha and TCR beta, and these carried sample barcodes and UMIs. One entry per CDR3 protein results from TCRdb running MiXCR on the 5' RACE reads. The table lists 150,000 to 200,000 distinct CDR3 sequences, 14% of them singletons. The CDR3 runs to 16 residues. Trimming pared 4 bases from V and 2 bases from J, leaving 12 bases between. In germline, CDR1 is LGHNA, CDR2 YNFKEQ. The chain links TRBV4-2 to TRBJ2-6; D gene uncertain. Material for sequencing was PBMCs or a T cell subset sorted from them (not recorded which). This clonotype originated in an adult woman who had mild COVID-19 (a few samples of this study predate the infection). Cell type and time point are not known. CDR3 residues: CASSPPRWAGANVLTF. The CDR3 bases are TGTGCCAGCAGCCCCCCAAGGTGGGCTGGGGCCAACGTCCTGACTTTC.